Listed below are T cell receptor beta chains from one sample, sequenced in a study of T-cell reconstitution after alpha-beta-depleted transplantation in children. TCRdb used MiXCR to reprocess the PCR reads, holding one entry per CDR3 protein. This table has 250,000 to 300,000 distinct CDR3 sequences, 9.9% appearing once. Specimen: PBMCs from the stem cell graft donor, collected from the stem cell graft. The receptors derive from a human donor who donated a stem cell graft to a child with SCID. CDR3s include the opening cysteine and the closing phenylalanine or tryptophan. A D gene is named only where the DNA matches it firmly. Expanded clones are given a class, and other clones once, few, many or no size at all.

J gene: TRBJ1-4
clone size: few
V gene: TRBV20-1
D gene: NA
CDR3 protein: CSARALPTNEKLFF
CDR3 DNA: TGCAGTGCTAGGGCACTTCCAACTAATGAAAAACTGTTTTTT

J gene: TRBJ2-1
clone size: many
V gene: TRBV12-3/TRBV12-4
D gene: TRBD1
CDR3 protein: CASRRNRGFGEQFF
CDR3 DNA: TGTGCCAGCAGACGGAACAGGGGTTTCGGTGAGCAGTTCTTC

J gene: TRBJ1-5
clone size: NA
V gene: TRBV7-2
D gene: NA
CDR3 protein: CASSLAESAEVFNQPQHF
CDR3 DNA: TGTGCCAGCAGCTTAGCGGAGTCGGCGGAAGTATTCAATCAGCCCCAGCATTTT

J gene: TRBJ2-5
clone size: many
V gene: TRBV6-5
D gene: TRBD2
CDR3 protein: CASSYSPSGLTETQYF
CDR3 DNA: TGTGCCAGCAGTTACTCGCCTAGCGGCCTTACGGAGACCCAGTACTTC

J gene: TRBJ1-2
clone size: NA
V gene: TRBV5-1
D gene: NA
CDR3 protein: CASSWDGSSGYTF
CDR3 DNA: TGCGCCAGCAGCTGGGACGGCTCATCTGGCTACACCTTC

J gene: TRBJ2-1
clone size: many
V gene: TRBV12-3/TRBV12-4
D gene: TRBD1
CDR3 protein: CASSPQGNEQFF
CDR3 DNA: TGTGCCAGCAGCCCACAGGGGAATGAGCAGTTCTTC

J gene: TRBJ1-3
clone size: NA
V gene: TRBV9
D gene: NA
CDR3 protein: CASSVDSSGNTIYF
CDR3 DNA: TGTGCCAGCAGCGTTGACAGCTCTGGAAACACCATATATTTT

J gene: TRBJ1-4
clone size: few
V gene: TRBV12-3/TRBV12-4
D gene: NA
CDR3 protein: CASSFSGQGSEKLFF
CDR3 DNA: TGTGCCAGCAGTTTTTCGGGGCAGGGAAGTGAAAAACTGTTTTTT

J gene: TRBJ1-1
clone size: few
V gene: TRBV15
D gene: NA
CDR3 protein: CATSRDQLAGNTEAFF
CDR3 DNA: TGTGCCACCAGCAGAGATCAACTGGCAGGGAACACTGAAGCTTTCTTT

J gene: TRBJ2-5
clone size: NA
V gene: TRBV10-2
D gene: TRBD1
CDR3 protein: CASSGQGETQYF
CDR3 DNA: TGCGCCAGCAGTGGACAGGGGGAGACCCAGTACTTC

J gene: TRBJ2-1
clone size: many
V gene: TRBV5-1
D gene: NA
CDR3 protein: CASSLETVYNEQFF
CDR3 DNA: TGCGCCAGCAGCTTGGAGACAGTTTACAATGAGCAGTTCTTC

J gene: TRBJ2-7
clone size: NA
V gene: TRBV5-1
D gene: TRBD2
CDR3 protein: CASSIGTSGGYEQYF
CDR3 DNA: TGCGCCAGCAGCATCGGGACTAGCGGGGGCTACGAGCAGTACTTC

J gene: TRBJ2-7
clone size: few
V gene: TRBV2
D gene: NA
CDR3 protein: CASSLRDANSYEQYF
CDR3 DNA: TGTGCCAGCAGCCTCCGGGACGCCAACTCCTACGAGCAGTACTTC

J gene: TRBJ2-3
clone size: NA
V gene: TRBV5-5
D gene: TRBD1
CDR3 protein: CASSLVWDRFPYTQYF
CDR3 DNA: TGTGCCAGCAGCTTGGTGTGGGACAGGTTCCCATATACGCAGTATTTT

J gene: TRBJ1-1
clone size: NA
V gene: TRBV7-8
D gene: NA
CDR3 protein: CASSSRDITNTEAFF
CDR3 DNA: TGTGCCAGCAGCTCTCGGGACATTACGAACACTGAAGCTTTCTTT

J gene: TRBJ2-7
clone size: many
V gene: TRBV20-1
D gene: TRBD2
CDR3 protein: CSANTGGAHGEQYF
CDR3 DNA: TGCAGTGCTAATACGGGGGGAGCGCATGGGGAGCAGTACTTC

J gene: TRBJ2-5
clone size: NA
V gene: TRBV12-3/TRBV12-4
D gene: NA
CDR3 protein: CAFSLTARLGGTRQETQYF
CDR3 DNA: TGTGCCTTCAGTTTAACTGCTCGGTTAGGGGGAACTCGGCAAGAGACCCAGTACTTC

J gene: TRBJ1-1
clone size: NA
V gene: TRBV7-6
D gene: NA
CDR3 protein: CASSPLIPEAFF
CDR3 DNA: TGTGCCAGCAGCCCCCTCATCCCTGAAGCTTTCTTT

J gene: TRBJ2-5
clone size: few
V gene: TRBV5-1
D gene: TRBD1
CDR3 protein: CASSLENRGDEETQYF
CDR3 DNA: TGCGCCAGCAGCTTGGAAAACAGGGGGGACGAAGAGACCCAGTACTTC

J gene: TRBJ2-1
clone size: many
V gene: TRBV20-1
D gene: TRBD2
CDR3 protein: CSARLSGSNEQFF
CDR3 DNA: TGCAGTGCTAGACTGAGCGGGAGCAATGAGCAGTTCTTC

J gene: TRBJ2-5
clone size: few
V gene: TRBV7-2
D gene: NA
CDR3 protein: CASSLRWQGTYQETQYF
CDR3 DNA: TGTGCCAGCAGCTTAAGGTGGCAGGGGACGTACCAAGAGACCCAGTACTTC

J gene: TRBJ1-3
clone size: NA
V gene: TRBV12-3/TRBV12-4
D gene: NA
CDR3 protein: CASSLGGQISGNTIYF
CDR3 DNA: TGTGCCAGCAGTTTAGGCGGACAGATCTCTGGAAACACCATATATTTT

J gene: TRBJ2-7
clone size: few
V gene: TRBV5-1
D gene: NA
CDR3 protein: CASRSRTDNFYEQYF
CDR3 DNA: TGCGCCAGCAGATCCCGGACAGACAACTTCTACGAGCAGTACTTC

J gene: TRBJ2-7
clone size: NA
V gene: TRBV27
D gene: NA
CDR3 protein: CASGRRTYEQYF
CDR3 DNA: TGTGCCAGTGGGCGGCGCACCTACGAGCAGTACTTC

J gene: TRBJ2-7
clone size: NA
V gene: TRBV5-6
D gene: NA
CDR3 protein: CASSLGPGISYEQYF
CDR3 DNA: TGTGCCAGCAGCTTGGGTCCAGGGATCTCCTACGAGCAGTACTTC

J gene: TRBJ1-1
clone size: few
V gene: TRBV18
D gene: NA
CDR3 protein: CASSPKGTEAFF
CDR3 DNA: TGTGCCAGCTCACCAAAAGGGACTGAAGCTTTCTTT

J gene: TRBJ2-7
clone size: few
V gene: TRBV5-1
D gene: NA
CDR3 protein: CASSLEVGYDYEQYF
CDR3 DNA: TGCGCCAGCAGCTTGGAAGTAGGGTACGACTACGAGCAGTACTTC

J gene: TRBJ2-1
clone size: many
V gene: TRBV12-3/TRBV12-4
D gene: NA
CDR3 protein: CASSLKVVNEQFF
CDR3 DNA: TGTGCCAGCAGTTTAAAGGTCGTCAATGAGCAGTTCTTC

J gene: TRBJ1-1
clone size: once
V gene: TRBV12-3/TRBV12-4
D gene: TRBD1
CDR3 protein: CASREQTGKAFF
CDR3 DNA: TGTGCCAGCAGAGAACAGACAGGGAAGGCTTTCTTT

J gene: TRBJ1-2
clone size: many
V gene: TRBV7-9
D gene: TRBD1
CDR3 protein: CASSLAGQTYGYTF
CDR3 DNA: TGTGCCAGCAGCTTAGCGGGACAGACCTATGGCTACACCTTC

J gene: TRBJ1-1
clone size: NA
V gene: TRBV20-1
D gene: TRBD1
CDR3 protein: CSADTGGRIDTEAFF
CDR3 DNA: TGCAGTGCCGATACAGGGGGCAGGATAGACACTGAAGCTTTCTTT

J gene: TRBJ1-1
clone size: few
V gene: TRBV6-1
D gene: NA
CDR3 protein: CASSFLNTEAFF
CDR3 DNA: TGTGCCAGCAGTTTTCTGAACACTGAAGCTTTCTTT

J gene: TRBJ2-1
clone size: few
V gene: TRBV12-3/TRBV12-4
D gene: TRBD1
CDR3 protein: CASSPRTGGINEQFF
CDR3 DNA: TGTGCCAGCAGTCCCCGGACAGGGGGCATAAATGAGCAGTTCTTC

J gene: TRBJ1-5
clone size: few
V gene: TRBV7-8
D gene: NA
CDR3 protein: CASSLAEGKQPQHF
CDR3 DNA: TGTGCCAGCAGCTTAGCGGAGGGAAAGCAGCCCCAGCATTTT

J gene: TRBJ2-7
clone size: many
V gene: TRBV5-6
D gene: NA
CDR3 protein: CASSLFGSKSSYEQYF
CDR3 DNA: TGTGCCAGCAGCTTGTTCGGGAGCAAGAGCTCCTACGAGCAGTACTTC